This T cell receptor (beta chain) was recorded in a study of CXCR3-negative and CXCR3-positive naive CD8 T cells. Via 5' RACE with UMI labels, TRB cDNA libraries were prepared. From the 5' RACE reads, TCRdb lists one entry per CDR3 protein and no DNA. The sample totals around 52,000 distinct CDR3 sequences. Germline V gene lookup returns CDR1 SNHLY and CDR2 FYNNEI. CDR3 size: 14 residues. Whole-study findings and limits: Once cells were cryopreserved, CXCR3 expression went down partly, and most assays used fresh PBMCs.

As concerns this clonotype: Its antigen remains unknown.

The chain links TRBV2 to TRBJ2-1; absent DNA, TCRdb's TRBD2 call cannot be checked. The sample taken for sequencing was memory CD8+ T cells from blood. The source of this sequence is a human donor in good health. Some clones in this sample may be carry-over from other donors' samples. The CDR3 loop is CASSGGSGYNEQFF.